A single sample gave rise to the 23 T cell receptor beta chains below, sequenced in a study of response to subunit inactivated influenza vaccine. TCRdb fed the RT-PCR reads into MiXCR, producing one record per CDR3 protein. The sample includes 630,000 or so distinct CDR3 sequences, 15% to 17% of them seen just once. Sequencing used PBMCs from blood, obtained 12 days after vaccination. All receptors derive from a man aged 45-65 years who received an inactivated influenza vaccine.

The genes are TRBV15 and TRBJ2-7; 13 nucleotides line up with TRBD2. The length of the CDR3 is 15 residues. Looked up from germline, CDR1 is LNHNV and CDR2 is YYDKDF (reference sequence). Trimming took 3 bases from V and 2 from J; bases not matched to a gene: 1. The CDR3 DNA reads as TGTGCCACCAGCAGGGGACTAGCGGGAACCTACGAGCAGTACTTC. Amino acid sequence: CATSRGLAGTYEQYF.

The gene calls are TRBV10-3 and TRBJ1-4; D is unresolved. This CDR3 comprises 12 residues. V shed 3 bases and J shed 7 bases, with 6 bases lying between them. Germline V lookup: CDR1 ENHRY, CDR2 SYGVKD. The CDR3 reads CAISDWGEKLFF. CDR3 DNA: TGTGCCATCAGTGATTGGGGTGAAAAACTGTTTTTT.

V usage is TRBV4-3 and J usage is TRBJ2-2, with 7 bases matching TRBD1. The ends lost 0 bases at V and 6 bases at J; junction bases unmatched: 7. Germline V gene data show CDR1 as LGHNA and CDR2 as YSLEER. This CDR3 is built from 16 residues. As DNA, the CDR3 is TGCGCCAGCAGCCAAGACAGGGACAGACTCGCCGGGGAGCTGTTTTTT. Amino acids: CASSQDRDRLAGELFF.

V is TRBV29-1 and J is TRBJ2-1, with 10 bases matching TRBD2. CDR1 SQVTM and CDR2 ANQGSEA come from the germline V gene. With 5 bases clipped from V and 3 bases from J, the junction kept 4 bases outside the gene matches. This CDR3 has 14 residues. The CDR3 spells CSVLGLADYNEQFF. For the CDR3, the DNA is TGCAGCGTTCTCGGACTAGCGGACTACAATGAGCAGTTCTTC.

V gene TRBV14 combines with J gene TRBJ2-1; 9 nucleotides agree with TRBD2. The V gene's germline CDR1 is SGHDN and CDR2 FVKESK. This CDR3 has 13 residues. The V gene end was trimmed by 5 bases and the J gene end by 7 bases; junction bases not matched to a gene: 3. This CDR3 reads CASSVTSGNEQFF. CDR3 coding DNA: TGTGCCAGCAGCGTAACTAGCGGGAATGAGCAGTTCTTC.

The chain joins TRBV20-1 to TRBJ2-5; 10 positions agree with TRBD2. This CDR3 region has 14 residues. The J segment lost 5 bases and the V segment lost 5 bases, leaving 8 bases of the junction unmatched. Per the germline V gene, CDR1 is DFQATT and CDR2 is SNEGSKA (reference sequence). The CDR3 DNA reads as TGCAGTGCTGTAACTAGCGGGATTTTGGAGACCCAGTACTTC. Translating gives CSAVTSGILETQYF.

This clonotype was recorded a few times. J is TRBJ2-1 and V is TRBV3-1; TRBD2 aligns across 13 bases. Germline CDR1 reads LGHDT; CDR2 reads YNNKEL (reference sequence). With 0 bases clipped from V and 8 bases from J, the junction kept 7 bases outside the gene matches. CDR3 length: 17 amino acids. CDR3 loop: CASSQDRGTSGIDEQFF. In DNA form, the CDR3 reads TGTGCCAGCAGCCAAGATCGAGGGACTAGCGGGATAGATGAGCAGTTCTTC.

The chain recombines TRBV6-5 with TRBJ2-3; 9 positions agree with TRBD2. The CDR3 sequence is 16 residues long. The V gene end was trimmed by 2 bases and the J gene end by 5 bases; junction bases not matched to a gene: 8. The germline CDR1 and CDR2 sequences are MNHEY and SVGAGI. The CDR3: CASSYTSSGTGDTQYF. The CDR3 DNA sequence: TGTGCCAGCAGTTACACCTCTAGCGGGACGGGAGATACGCAGTATTTT.

The chain is built from TRBV20-1 and TRBJ2-7; D not certain. V was cut by 6 bases and J by 2 bases, with 8 bases left in between. The CDR3 extends over 11 amino acids. CDR1 and CDR2 (germline): DFQATT, SNEGSKA (reference sequence). In DNA form, the CDR3 reads TGCAGTGCCCCAAAGGCCTACGAGCAGTACTTC. Its translation: CSAPKAYEQYF.

This clonotype was seen more than once but under ten times. V and J are TRBV20-1 and TRBJ2-7, with TRBD2 matching 7 bases. This CDR3 contains 15 residues. Trimming removed 0 bases from V and 0 bases from J; junction bases left unmatched: 5. Germline V gives CDR1 DFQATT, CDR2 SNEGSKA (reference sequence). For the CDR3, the DNA is TGCAGTGCTAGAGATTCGGGGGGTTTCTCCTACGAGCAGTACTTC. It encodes CSARDSGGFSYEQYF.

The chain links TRBV10-2 to TRBJ1-1, with D possibly matching TRBD1 (5 bases). Looked up from germline, CDR1 is WSHSY and CDR2 is SAAADI. The V and J ends lost 8 bases and 5 bases respectively, with 12 bases between them. The CDR3 extends over 12 amino acids. The CDR3 bases are TGCGCCAGCCACGCGGGGGTGACTGAAGCTTTCTTT. Translated, it gives CASHAGVTEAFF.

This clonotype turned up a few times. This rearrangement joins TRBV4-1 to TRBJ2-2; 7 bases match TRBD1. Trimming cost V 1 base and J 0 bases; bases outside gene matches: 2. Germline loops: CDR1 MGHRA, CDR2 YSYEKL. The CDR3 contains 16 residues. CDR3 bases: TGCGCCAGCAGCCAAGTGACAGGGACGAACACCGGGGAGCTGTTTTTT. It translates to CASSQVTGTNTGELFF.

This clonotype was picked up a small number of times. The rearrangement joins TRBV5-1 to TRBJ2-7; 7 bases are shared with TRBD1. From germline, CDR1 is SGHRS and CDR2 YFSETQ. This CDR3 region has 14 residues. V trimming: 4 bases; J trimming: 5 bases; junction bases outside the gene matches: 9. The CDR3 DNA sequence: TGCGCCAGCAGCATACAGGGGACACCCCACGAGCAGTACTTC. Protein: CASSIQGTPHEQYF.

The chain couples TRBV10-3 to TRBJ2-7, with 7 bases aligning to TRBD1. CDR3 length: 15 amino acids. With 6 bases clipped from V and 2 bases from J, the junction kept 10 bases outside the gene matches. CDR1 and CDR2 from the germline V gene are ENHRY and SYGVKD. The CDR3 here is CAIRATGQVPYEQYF. The CDR3 DNA reads as TGTGCCATCAGGGCCACAGGACAGGTACCCTACGAGCAGTACTTC.

This clonotype was picked up a small number of times. CDR3 nucleotide sequence: TGCAGTGCTAGAGCCGCTAGCGGGCGCACAGATACGCAGTATTTT. Protein sequence: CSARAASGRTDTQYF. The gene calls are TRBV20-1 and TRBJ2-3; 8 nucleotides line up with TRBD2. Germline V gene sequence: CDR1 DFQATT, CDR2 SNEGSKA (reference sequence). The CDR3 sequence is 15 residues long. J lost 1 base, V lost 1 base, and 4 bases had no gene match.

This clonotype showed up just a few times. This rearrangement joins TRBV7-6 to TRBJ2-7; tentative D call: TRBD1 (5 bases). The V gene lost 3 bases and the J gene lost 5 bases, with 14 bases spanning the gap. Germline V gene lookup returns CDR1 SGHVS and CDR2 FNYEAQ. The CDR3 has 14 residues. The CDR3 nucleotides are TGTGCCAGCAGCTTGTTTTATTTAGGGGACGAGCAGTACTTC. Encoded protein: CASSLFYLGDEQYF.

The chain recombines TRBV6-2 or TRBV6-3 with TRBJ1-2; D is unclear. CDR1 is MNHEY and CDR2 is SVGEGT in the germline V gene. The CDR3 is 13 amino acids. V lost 0 bases and J lost 2, with 4 bases in between. CDR3 sequence reads: CASSYSNNYGYTF. The CDR3 DNA reads as TGTGCCAGCAGTTACTCCAACAACTATGGCTACACCTTC.

The sample holds a few counts of this clonotype. The chain carries TRBV24-1 and TRBJ2-2; no reliable D call. The CDR3 covers 13 residues. Per germline, CDR1 KGHDR and CDR2 SFDVKD. Between the trimmed V and J ends, which lost 4 bases and 4 bases, there was a span of 6 bases. Here the CDR3 DNA reads TGTGCCACCAGTGACCCGTCCACCGGGGAGCTGTTTTTT. It translates to CATSDPSTGELFF.

The genes are TRBV7-9 and TRBJ2-7; perhaps D is TRBD1 or TRBD2 (5 bases each). The CDR3 is 15 amino acids. CDR1 is SEHNR, CDR2 FQNEAQ, per germline (reference sequence). Trimming pared 4 bases from V and 7 bases from J, leaving 20 bases between. CDR3 loop: CASSSSGTKLLEQYF. The CDR3 nucleotides read TGTGCCAGCAGCTCTTCCGGGACGAAATTATTAGAGCAGTACTTC.

This clonotype has only a few counts. This chain uses TRBV28 with TRBJ2-1, with D perhaps TRBD1 (6 bases). Germline V gives CDR1 MDHEN, CDR2 SYDVKM. Trimming removed 1 base at V and 0 bases at J, with 7 bases between. CDR3 size: 15 residues. The CDR3, as DNA: TGTGCCAGCAGTTTATACAGGGCCTCCTACAATGAGCAGTTCTTC. It yields the protein CASSLYRASYNEQFF.

For this clonotype: At one end, the junction sequence differs from germline, possibly due to a read error. The chain couples TRBV7-1 to TRBJ2-1; D perhaps matches TRBD2 (6 bases). TRBV7-1 is noted as an ORF with a role that remains uncertain. The CDR3 consists of 13 residues. The CDR3 here is CAISLGSYGEQFF. As DNA, the CDR3 is TGTGCCATCAGCCTCGGGAGTTACGGTGAGCAGTTCTTC.

This clonotype has a count of ten or more. J is TRBJ2-3 and V is TRBV11-1; 11 nucleotides agree with TRBD2. The V and J ends lost 2 bases and 1 base, in that order; junction bases with no gene match: 8. The CDR3 length is 18 residues. In germline, CDR1 is SGHAT, CDR2 FQDESV (reference sequence). In DNA form, the CDR3 reads TGTGCCAGCAGCTTACCCCCCCGACTAGCGGGGCGCACAGATACGCAGTATTTT. The encoded protein is CASSLPPRLAGRTDTQYF.

This clonotype was counted at least ten times. This rearrangement joins TRBV4-3 to TRBJ2-7; D remains unclear. The CDR3 runs to 17 residues. CDR1 LGHNA and CDR2 YSLEER come from the germline V gene. Trimming took off 0 bases at V and 0 bases at J, with 15 bases between the two ends. The CDR3 is CASSQDYYTDFSYEQYF. As DNA, the CDR3 is TGCGCCAGCAGCCAAGATTATTACACTGACTTCTCCTACGAGCAGTACTTC.